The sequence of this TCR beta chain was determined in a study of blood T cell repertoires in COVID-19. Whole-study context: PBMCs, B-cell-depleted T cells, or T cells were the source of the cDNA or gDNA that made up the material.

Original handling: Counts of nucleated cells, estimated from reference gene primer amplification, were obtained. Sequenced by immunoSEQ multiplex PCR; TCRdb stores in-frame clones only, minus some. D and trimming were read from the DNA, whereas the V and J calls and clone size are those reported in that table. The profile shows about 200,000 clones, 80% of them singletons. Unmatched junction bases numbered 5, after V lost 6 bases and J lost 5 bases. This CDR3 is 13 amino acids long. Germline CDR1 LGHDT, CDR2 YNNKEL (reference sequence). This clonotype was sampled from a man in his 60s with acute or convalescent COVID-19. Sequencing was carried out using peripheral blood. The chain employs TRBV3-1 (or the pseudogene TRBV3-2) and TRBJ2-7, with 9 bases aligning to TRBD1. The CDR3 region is CASSRTGVDEQYF. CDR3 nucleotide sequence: TGTGCCAGCAGTCGGACAGGGGTCGACGAGCAGTACTTC.